This T cell receptor beta chain was obtained from a study of T cell repertoires in aging, cancer and after chemotherapy. A mixed TRB-A/B primer pool amplified rearranged TRB by multiplex touch-down PCR. TCRdb redid the calling of the multiplex PCR reads with MiXCR, one entry per CDR3 protein. The sample lists some 8,000 distinct CDR3 sequences, roughly 35% occurring once. CDR3 length: 13 residues. Trimming pared 6 bases from V and 4 bases from J, leaving 13 bases between. The template was genomic DNA from peripheral blood, not RNA. This clonotype was counted a few times. Its antigen is currently unknown. Study conclusions and caveats: Untreated cancer patients had significantly lower blood TCR diversity than age-matched healthy donors.

The source is a human donor in good health. The rearrangement links TRBV12-3 or TRBV12-4 to TRBJ2-7, with TRBD1 as a possible D gene (6 bases). The sequencing input was blood. CDR3: CASSNLQGYEQYF. The CDR3 nucleotides read TGTGCCAGCAGCAACTTACAGGGATACGAGCAGTACTTC.